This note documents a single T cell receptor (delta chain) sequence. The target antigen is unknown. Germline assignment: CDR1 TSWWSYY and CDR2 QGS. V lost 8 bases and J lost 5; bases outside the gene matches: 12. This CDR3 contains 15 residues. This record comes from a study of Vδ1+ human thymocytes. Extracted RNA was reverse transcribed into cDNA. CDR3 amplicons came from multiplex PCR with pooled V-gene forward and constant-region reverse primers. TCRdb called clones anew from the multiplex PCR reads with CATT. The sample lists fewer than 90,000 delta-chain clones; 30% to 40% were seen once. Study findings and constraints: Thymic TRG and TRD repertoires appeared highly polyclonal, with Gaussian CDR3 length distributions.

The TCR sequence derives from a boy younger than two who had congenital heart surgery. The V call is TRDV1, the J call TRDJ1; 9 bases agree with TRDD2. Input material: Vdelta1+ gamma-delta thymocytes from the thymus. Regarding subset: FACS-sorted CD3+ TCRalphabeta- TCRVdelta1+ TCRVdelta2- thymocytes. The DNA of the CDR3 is TGTGCTCTTACTCTCCTTCCTACGGAATGGGATAAACTCATCTTT. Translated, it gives CALTLLPTEWDKLIF.